Detailed here is one T cell receptor (beta chain). The data belong to a study of blood T cell repertoires in COVID-19. Study background: From the United States, Italy and Spain came samples of acute and convalescent COVID-19. T cells, B-cell-depleted T cells, or PBMCs supplied cDNA or gDNA.

Authors' methods: By means of reference gene primer amplification, nucleated cell counts were estimated. Produced via immunoSEQ multiplex PCR; TCRdb's table is partial and in-frame only. Clone size and V and J calls were adopted from that table, with D and trimming inferred from the DNA. The data show about 170,000 clones, approximately 90% seen once. The germline gives CDR1 SGHAT, CDR2 FQNNGV. With 5 bases clipped from V and 8 bases from J, the junction kept 11 bases outside the gene matches. The CDR3 totals 16 residues. The source is a woman between 45 and 65 years old with acute or convalescent COVID-19. The source material was peripheral blood. V usage is TRBV11-2 and J usage is TRBJ1-6, with 8 bases lining up with TRBD1. The CDR3 bases are TGTGCCAGCAGCGTTTACAGGACAGGGCAGGATTCACCCCTCCACTTT. Amino acid sequence: CASSVYRTGQDSPLHF.